This TCR beta chain originates from a study of T cell responses to AZD1222 COVID-19 vaccine. The study, taken as a whole, reports: Seropositive status at baseline applied to only 5 to 7 AZD1222 recipients. Clonal diversity may have been underestimated in mostly white British donors.

Notes on this clone: Antigen unknown.

The CDR3 extends over 11 amino acids. V lost 0 bases and J lost 5, with 1 base in between. Germline CDR1 reads SGHNT; CDR2 reads YYREEE (reference sequence). Repertoires were generated with immunoSEQ multiplex PCR, while TCRdb's copy carries only in-frame clones and drops some. The data contain about 86,000 clones, approximately 89% of them singletons. V usage is TRBV5-4 and J usage is TRBJ2-3; D is uncertain. Material: peripheral blood, obtained on day 0 of AZD1222 vaccination. The receptor was derived from an adult in good health. The CDR3 DNA reads TGTGCCAGCAGCTTGGGAGATACGCAGTATTTT. Its translation: CASSLGDTQYF.